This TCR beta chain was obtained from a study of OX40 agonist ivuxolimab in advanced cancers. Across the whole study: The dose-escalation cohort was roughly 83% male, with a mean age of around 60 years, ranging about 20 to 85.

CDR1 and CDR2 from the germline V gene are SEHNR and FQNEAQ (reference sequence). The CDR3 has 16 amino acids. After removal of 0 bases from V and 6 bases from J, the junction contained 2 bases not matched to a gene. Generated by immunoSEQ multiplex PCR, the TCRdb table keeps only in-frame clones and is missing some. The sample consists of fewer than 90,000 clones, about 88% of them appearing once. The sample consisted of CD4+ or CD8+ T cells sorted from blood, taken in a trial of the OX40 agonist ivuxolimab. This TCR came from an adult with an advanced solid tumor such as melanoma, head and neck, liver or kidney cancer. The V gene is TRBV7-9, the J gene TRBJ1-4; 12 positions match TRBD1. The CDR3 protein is CASSLAGTGGYEKLFF. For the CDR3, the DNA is TGTGCCAGCAGCTTAGCCGGGACAGGGGGCTATGAAAAACTGTTTTTT.